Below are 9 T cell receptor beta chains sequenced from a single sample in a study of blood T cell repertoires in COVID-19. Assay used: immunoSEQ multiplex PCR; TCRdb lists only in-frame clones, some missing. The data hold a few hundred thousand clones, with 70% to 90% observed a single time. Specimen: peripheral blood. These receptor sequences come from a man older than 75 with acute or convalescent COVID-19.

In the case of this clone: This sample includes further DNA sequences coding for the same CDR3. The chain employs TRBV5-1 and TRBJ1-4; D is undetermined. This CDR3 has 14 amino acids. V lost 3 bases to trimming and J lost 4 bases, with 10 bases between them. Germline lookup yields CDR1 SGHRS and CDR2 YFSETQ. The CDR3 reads CASSSPGDNEKLFF. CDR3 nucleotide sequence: TGCGCCAGCAGCTCCCCCGGTGATAATGAAAAACTGTTTTTT.

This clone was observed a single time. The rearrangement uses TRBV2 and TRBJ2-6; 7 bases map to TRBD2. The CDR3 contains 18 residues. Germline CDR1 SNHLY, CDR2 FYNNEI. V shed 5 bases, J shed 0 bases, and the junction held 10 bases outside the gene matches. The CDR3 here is CASSLISGSGSGANVLTF. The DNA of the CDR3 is TGTGCCAGCAGTCTGATTAGCGGGTCGGGCTCTGGGGCCAACGTCCTGACTTTC.

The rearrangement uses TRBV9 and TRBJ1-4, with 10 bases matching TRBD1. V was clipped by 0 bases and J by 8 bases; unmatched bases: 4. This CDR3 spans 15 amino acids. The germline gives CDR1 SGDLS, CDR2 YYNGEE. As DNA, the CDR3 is TGTGCCAGCAGCGTAGGGGGACAGGGGACCGAAAAACTGTTTTTT. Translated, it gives CASSVGGQGTEKLFF.

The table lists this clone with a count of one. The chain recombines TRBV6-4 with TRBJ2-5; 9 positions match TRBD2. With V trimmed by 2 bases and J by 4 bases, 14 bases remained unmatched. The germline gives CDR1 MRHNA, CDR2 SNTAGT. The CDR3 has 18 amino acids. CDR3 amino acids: CASSDRTVPGLALETQYF. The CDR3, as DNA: TGTGCCAGCAGTGACCGAACCGTCCCGGGACTAGCTTTAGAGACCCAGTACTTC.

The CDR3 is CASSPTSGGYNEQFF. CDR3 DNA sequence: TGTGCCAGCAGCCCGACTAGCGGGGGATACAATGAGCAGTTCTTC. The genes are TRBV6-6 and TRBJ2-1, with 12 bases lining up with TRBD2. The V gene's germline CDR1 is MNHNY and CDR2 SVGAGI (reference sequence). This CDR3 spans 15 amino acids. Germline trimming cut 6 bases from V and 4 bases from J; bases unmatched to any gene: 4.

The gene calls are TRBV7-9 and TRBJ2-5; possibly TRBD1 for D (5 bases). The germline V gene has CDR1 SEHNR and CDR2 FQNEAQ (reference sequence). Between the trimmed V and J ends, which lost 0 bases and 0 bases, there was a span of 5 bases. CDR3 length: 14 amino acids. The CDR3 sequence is CASSLAQDQETQYF. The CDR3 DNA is TGTGCCAGCAGCTTAGCACAGGACCAAGAGACCCAGTACTTC.

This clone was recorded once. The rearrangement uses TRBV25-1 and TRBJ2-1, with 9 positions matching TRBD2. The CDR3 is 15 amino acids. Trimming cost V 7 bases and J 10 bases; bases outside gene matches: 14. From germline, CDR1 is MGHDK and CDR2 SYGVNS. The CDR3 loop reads CASIRPSGGMVEQFF. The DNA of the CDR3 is TGTGCCAGCATACGCCCCAGCGGGGGGATGGTGGAGCAGTTCTTC.

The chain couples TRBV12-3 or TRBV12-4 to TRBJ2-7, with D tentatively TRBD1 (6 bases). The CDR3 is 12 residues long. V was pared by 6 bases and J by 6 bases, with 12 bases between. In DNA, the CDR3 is TGTGCCAGCAGGGGGGACAATCCCGAGCAGTACTTC. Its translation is CASRGDNPEQYF.

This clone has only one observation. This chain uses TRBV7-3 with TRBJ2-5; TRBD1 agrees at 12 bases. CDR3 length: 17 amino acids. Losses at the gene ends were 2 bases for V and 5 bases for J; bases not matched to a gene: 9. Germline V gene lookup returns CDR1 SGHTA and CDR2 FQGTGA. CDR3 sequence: CASSLRGQGARQETQYF. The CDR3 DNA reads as TGTGCCAGCAGCTTACGGGGACAGGGGGCCCGTCAGGAGACCCAGTACTTC.